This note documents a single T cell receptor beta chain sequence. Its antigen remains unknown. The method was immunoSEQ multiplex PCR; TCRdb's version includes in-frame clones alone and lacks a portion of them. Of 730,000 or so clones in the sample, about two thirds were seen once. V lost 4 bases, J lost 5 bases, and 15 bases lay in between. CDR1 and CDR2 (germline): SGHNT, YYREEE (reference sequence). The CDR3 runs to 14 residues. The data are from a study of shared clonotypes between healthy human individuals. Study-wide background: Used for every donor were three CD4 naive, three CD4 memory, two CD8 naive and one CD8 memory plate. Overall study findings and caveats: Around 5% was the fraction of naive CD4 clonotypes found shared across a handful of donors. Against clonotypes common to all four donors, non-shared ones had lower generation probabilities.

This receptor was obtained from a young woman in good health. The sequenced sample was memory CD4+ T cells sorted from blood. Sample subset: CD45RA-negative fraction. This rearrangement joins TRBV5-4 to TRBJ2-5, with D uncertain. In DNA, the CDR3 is TGTGCCAGCAGCCCGACAACAGTCGGCGAGACCCAGTACTTC. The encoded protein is CASSPTTVGETQYF. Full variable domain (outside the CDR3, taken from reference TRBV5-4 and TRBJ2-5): ETGVTQSPTHLIKTRGQQVTLRCSSQSGHNTVSWYQQALGQGPQFIFQYYREEENGRGNFPPRFSGLQFPNYSSELNVNALELDDSALYLCASSPTTVGETQYFGPGTRLLVL.